This TCR beta chain was recorded in a study of blood T cell repertoires in COVID-19. At the level of the study: Both acute and convalescent COVID-19 samples were obtained from the United States, Italy and Spain. The cDNA or gDNA used as material had been derived from T cells, B-cell-depleted T cells, or PBMCs.

Libraries were prepared by immunoSEQ multiplex PCR; TCRdb keeps only in-frame clonotypes and omits some of them. This table holds approximately 100,000 clones, about 92% found once. This clonotype was sampled from a man aged 50-60 years with active COVID-19. Source material: peripheral blood.

The CDR3 nucleotides read TGTGCCACCAGCAGAGAGAGGGGGCAAGAGACCCAGTACTTC. Encoded protein: CATSRERGQETQYF. The V call is TRBV15, the J call TRBJ2-5, with D maybe TRBD1 (6 bases). The germline gives CDR1 LNHNV, CDR2 YYDKDF (reference sequence). V was shortened by 0 bases and J by 2 bases, with 7 bases between the two germline ends. This CDR3 is 14 amino acids long.